A selection of T cell receptor beta chains follows, all from one sample in a study of tumor-infiltrating T cells and Merkel cell polyomavirus. The protocol was immunoSEQ multiplex PCR, while the TCRdb copy is restricted to in-frame clones and leaves out a portion. The sample includes about 25,000 clones, roughly 87% of them seen just once. Sample: lymph node tissue. Receptors were obtained from a man between 50 and 59 years old with Merkel cell carcinoma. Each CDR3 is given with its conserved first and last residue. Each record gives: J gene, D gene, V gene, CDR3 DNA, CDR3 protein. A D gene is named only where the DNA matches it firmly.

J: TRBJ1-5; D: TRBD1; V: TRBV30; DNA: TGTGCCTGCAGGGGGGCAGGGAATAGCAATCAGCCCCAGCATTTT; CDR3: CACRGAGNSNQPQHF
J: TRBJ1-4; D: -; V: TRBV5-8; DNA: TGTGCCAGCAGTCGACCCGGACGGGGGGGGGAAAAACTGTTTTTT; CDR3: CASSRPGRGGEKLFF
J: TRBJ2-1; D: TRBD2; V: TRBV6-1; DNA: TGTGCCAGCCCCTCGGGACTATACAATGAGCAGTTCTTC; CDR3: CASPSGLYNEQFF
J: TRBJ2-7; D: TRBD1; V: TRBV6-1; DNA: TGCGCCAGCAGTCCTACAGGGGGCTACGAGCAGTACTTC; CDR3: CASSPTGGYEQYF
J: TRBJ2-3; D: -; V: TRBV7-9; DNA: TGTGCCAGCAGCCCTCCGGTGGTATCTGGACTCGAAACAGATACGCAGTATTTT; CDR3: CASSPPVVSGLETDTQYF
J: TRBJ2-2; D: TRBD2; V: TRBV29-1; DNA: TGCAGCCCCGGGGGGGGAAGGGGCACCGGGGAGCTGTTTTTT; CDR3: CSPGGGRGTGELFF
J: TRBJ2-7; D: TRBD1; V: TRBV19; DNA: TGTGCCAGTAGTGAGATGGGACAGGGATCCTACGAGCAGTACTTC; CDR3: CASSEMGQGSYEQYF
J: TRBJ2-3; D: -; V: TRBV9; DNA: TGTGCCAGCGGTAGGAGTCCGCCCGATACGCAGTATTTT; CDR3: CASGRSPPDTQYF
J: TRBJ1-2; D: -; V: TRBV11-2; DNA: TGTGCCAGCAGCTCCTATCCCACAGGAATCGATGGCTACACCTTC; CDR3: CASSSYPTGIDGYTF
J: TRBJ2-7; D: -; V: TRBV28; DNA: TGTGCCAGCAGAGGGGGTTCCCACGAGCAGTACTTC; CDR3: CASRGGSHEQYF
J: TRBJ1-2; D: -; V: TRBV18; DNA: TGTGCCAGCTCACCGGGGCGTGACTATGGCTACACCTTC; CDR3: CASSPGRDYGYTF
J: TRBJ1-1; D: -; V: TRBV29-1; DNA: TGCAGCGTTGAGCAGGGGCGGACTGAAGCTTTCTTT; CDR3: CSVEQGRTEAFF